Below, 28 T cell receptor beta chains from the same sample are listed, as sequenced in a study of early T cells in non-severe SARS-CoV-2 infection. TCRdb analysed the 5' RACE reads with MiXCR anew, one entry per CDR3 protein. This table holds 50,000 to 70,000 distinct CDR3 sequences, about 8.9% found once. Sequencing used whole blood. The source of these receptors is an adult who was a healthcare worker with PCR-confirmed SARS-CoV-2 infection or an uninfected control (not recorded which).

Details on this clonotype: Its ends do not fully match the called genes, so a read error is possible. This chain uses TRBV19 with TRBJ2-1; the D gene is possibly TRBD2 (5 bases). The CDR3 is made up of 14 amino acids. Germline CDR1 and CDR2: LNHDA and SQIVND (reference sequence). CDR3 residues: CASRIEGFSDEQFF. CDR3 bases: TGTGCCAGTAGGATAGAGGGCTTCAGCGATGAGCAGTTCTTC. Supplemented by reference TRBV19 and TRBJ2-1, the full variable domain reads DGGITQSPKYLFRKEGQNVTLSCEQNLNHDAMYWYRQDPGQGLRLIYYSQIVNDFQKGDIAEGYSVSREKKESFPLTVTSAQKNPTAFYLCASRIEGFSDEQFFGPGTRLTVL.

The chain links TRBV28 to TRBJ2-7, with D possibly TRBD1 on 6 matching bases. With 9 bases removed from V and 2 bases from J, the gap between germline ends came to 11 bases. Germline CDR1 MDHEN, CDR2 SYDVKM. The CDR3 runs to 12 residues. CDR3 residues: CASLRDTYEQYF. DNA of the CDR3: TGTGCCAGTCTCCGGGACACCTACGAGCAGTACTTC.

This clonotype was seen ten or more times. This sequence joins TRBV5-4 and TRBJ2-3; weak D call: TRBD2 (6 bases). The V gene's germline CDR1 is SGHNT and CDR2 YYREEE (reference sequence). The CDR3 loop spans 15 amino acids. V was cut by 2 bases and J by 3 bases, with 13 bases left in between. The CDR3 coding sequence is TGTGCCAGCAGCTTTACGGGGGAGCCGACAGATACGCAGTATTTT. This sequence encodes CASSFTGEPTDTQYF.

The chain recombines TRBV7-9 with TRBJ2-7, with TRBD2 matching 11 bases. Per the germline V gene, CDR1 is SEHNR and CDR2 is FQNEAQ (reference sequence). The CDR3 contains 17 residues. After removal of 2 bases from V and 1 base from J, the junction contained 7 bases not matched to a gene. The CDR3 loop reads CASSLPFGTSGSYEQYF. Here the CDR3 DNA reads TGTGCCAGCAGCTTACCCTTTGGGACTAGCGGATCCTACGAGCAGTACTTC.

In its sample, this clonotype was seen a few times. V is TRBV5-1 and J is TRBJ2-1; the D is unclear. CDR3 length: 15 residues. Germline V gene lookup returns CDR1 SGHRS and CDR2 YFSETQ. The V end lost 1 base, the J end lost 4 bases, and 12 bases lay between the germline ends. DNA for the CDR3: TGCGCCAGCAGCTTGTCACTACAATCGTACAATGAGCAGTTCTTC. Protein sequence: CASSLSLQSYNEQFF.

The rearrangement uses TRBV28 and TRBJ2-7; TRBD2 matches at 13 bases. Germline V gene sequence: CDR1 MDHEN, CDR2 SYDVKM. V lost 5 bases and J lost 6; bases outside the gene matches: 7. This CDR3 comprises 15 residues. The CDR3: CASSTSGRDAGEQYF. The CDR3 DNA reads TGTGCCAGCAGTACTAGCGGGAGGGATGCGGGCGAGCAGTACTTC.

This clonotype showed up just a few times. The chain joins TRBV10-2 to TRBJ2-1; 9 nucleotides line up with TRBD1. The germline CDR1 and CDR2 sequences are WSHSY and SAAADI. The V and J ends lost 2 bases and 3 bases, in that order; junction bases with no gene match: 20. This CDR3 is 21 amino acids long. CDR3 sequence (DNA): TGCGCCAGCAGTGAGCACGCTCCGGGACAGGGTCAACCAGTACTCTACAATGAGCAGTTCTTC. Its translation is CASSEHAPGQGQPVLYNEQFF.

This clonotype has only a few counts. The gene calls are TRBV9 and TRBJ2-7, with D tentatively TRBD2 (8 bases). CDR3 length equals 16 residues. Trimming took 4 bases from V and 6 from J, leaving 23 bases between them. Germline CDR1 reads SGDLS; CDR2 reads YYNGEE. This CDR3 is CASSPGGSGISGEQYF. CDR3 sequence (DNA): TGTGCCAGCAGCCCAGGGGGTAGCGGGATAAGTGGCGAGCAGTACTTC. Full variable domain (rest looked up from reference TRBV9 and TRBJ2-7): DSGVTQTPKHLITATGQRVTLRCSPRSGDLSVYWYQQSLDQGLQFLIQYYNGEERAKGNILERFSAQQFPDLHSELNLSSLELGDSALYFCASSPGGSGISGEQYFGPGTRLTVT.

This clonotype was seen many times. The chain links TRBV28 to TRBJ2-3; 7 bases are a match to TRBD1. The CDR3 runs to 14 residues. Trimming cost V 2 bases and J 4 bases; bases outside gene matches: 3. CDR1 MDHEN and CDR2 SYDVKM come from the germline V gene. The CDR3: CASSLEGASDTQYF. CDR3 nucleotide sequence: TGTGCCAGCAGTTTAGAGGGGGCGTCAGATACGCAGTATTTT. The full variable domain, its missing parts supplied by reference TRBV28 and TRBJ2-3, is DVKVTQSSRYLVKRTGEKVFLECVQDMDHENMFWYRQDPGLGLRLIYFSYDVKMKEKGDIPEGYSVSREKKERFSLILESASTNQTSMYLCASSLEGASDTQYFGPGTRLTVL.

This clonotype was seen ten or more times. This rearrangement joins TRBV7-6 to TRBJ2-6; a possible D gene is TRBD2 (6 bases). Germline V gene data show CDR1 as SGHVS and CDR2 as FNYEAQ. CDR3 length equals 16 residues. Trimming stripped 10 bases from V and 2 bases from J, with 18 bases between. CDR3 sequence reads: CATGRFPSAGANVLTF. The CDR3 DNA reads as TGTGCCACAGGTCGATTTCCTAGCGCTGGGGCCAACGTCCTGACTTTC.

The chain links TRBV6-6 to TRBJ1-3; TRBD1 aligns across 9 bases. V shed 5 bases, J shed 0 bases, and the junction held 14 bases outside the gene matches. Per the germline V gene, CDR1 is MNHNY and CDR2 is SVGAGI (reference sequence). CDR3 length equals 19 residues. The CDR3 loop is CASSKTGGRNLHSGNTIYF. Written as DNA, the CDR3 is TGTGCCAGCAGTAAAACAGGGGGCCGAAATCTGCACTCTGGAAACACCATATATTTT.

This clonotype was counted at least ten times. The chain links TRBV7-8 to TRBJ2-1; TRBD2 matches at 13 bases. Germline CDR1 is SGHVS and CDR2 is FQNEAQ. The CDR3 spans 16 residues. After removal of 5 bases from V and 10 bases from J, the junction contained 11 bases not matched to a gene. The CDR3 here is CASSLTGTSGIPEQFF. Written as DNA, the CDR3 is TGTGCCAGCAGCCTAACCGGGACTAGCGGGATCCCCGAGCAGTTCTTC. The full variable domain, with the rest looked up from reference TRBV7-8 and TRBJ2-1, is GAGVSQSPRYKVAKRGQDVALRCDPISGHVSLFWYQQALGQGPEFLTYFQNEAQLDKSGLPSDRFFAERPEGSVSTLKIQRTQQEDSAVYLCASSLTGTSGIPEQFFGPGTRLTVL.

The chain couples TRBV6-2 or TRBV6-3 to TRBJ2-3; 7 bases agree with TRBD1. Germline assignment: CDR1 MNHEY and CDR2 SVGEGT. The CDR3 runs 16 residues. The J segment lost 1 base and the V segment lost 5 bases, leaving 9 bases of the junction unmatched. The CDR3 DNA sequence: TGTGCCAGCAGTCCAAGGGGGCTCGGTGGCACAGATACGCAGTATTTT. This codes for CASSPRGLGGTDTQYF.

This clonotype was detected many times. The CDR3 DNA follows: TGTGCCAGTAGTATAGGCCAGCTCTACGAGCAGTACTTC. Translation: CASSIGQLYEQYF. V usage is TRBV19 and J usage is TRBJ2-7; D is unresolved. V lost 1 base to trimming and J lost 3 bases, with 7 bases between them. The CDR3 contains 13 residues. The V gene's germline CDR1 is LNHDA and CDR2 SQIVND (reference sequence).

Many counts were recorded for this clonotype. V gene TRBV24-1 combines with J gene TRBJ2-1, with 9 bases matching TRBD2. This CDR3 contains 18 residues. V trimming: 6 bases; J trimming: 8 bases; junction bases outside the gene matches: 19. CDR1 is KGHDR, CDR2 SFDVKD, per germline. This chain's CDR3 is CATSTLGTSPVRRDEQFF. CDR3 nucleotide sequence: TGTGCCACCAGTACTCTCGGGACTAGCCCCGTTAGGAGGGATGAGCAGTTCTTC.

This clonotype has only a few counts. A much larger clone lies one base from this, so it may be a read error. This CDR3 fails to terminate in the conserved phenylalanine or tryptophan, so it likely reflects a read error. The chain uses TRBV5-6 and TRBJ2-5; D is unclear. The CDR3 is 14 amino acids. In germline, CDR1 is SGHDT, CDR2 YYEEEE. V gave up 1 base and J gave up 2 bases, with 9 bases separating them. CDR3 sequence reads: CASSLNPPQETQYS. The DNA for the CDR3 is TGTGCCAGCAGCTTGAACCCCCCTCAAGAGACCCAGTACTCC.

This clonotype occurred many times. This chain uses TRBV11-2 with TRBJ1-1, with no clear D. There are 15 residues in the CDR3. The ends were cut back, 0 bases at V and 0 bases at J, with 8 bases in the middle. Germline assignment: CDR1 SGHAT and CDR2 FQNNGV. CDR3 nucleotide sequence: TGTGCCAGCAGCTTAGAGTCAGGCATGAACACTGAAGCTTTCTTT. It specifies CASSLESGMNTEAFF.

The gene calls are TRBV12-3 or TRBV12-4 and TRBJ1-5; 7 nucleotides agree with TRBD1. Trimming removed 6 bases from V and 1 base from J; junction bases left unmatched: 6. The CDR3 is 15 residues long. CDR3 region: CASSLQGVSNQPQHF. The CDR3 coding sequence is TGTGCCAGCAGCCTCCAGGGGGTCAGCAATCAGCCCCAGCATTTT.

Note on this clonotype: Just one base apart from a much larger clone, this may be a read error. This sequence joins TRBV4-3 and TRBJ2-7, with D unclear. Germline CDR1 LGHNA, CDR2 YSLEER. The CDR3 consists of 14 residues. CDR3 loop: CTSSQDLGTYEQYF. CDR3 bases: TGCACCAGCAGCCAAGATCTCGGCACCTACGAGCAGTACTTC.

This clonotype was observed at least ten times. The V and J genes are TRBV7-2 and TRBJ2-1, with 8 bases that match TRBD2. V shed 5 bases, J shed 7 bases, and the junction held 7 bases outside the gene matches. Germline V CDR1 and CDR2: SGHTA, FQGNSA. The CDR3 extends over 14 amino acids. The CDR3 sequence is CASSALTSANEQFF. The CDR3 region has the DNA TGTGCCAGCAGCGCTTTGACTAGCGCGAATGAGCAGTTCTTC.

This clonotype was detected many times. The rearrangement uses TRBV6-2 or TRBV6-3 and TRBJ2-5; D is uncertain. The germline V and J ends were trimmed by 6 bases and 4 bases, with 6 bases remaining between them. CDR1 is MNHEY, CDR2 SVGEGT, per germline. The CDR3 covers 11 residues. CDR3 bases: TGTGCCAGCAGCCCGGCAGAGACCCAGTACTTC. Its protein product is CASSPAETQYF.

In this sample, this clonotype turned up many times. This CDR3 reads CSASEFDEQFF. Here the CDR3 DNA reads TGCAGTGCTAGTGAGTTCGATGAGCAGTTCTTC. This rearrangement joins TRBV20-1 to TRBJ2-1; D is ambiguous. CDR3 size: 11 residues. V was shortened by 3 bases and J by 8 bases, with 8 bases between the two germline ends. Germline loops: CDR1 DFQATT, CDR2 SNEGSKA (reference sequence).

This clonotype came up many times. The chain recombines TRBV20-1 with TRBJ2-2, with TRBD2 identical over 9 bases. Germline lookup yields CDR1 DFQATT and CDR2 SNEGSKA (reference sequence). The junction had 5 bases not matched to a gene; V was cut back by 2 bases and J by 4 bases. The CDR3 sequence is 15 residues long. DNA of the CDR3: TGCAGTGCTAGAAGGCGGGAGGGCCTCACCGGGGAGCTGTTTTTT. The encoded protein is CSARRREGLTGELFF.

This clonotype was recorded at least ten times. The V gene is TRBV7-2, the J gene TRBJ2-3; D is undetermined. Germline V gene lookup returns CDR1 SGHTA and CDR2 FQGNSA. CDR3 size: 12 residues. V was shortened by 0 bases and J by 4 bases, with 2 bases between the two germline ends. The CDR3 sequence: CASSLAPDTQYF. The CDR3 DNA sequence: TGTGCCAGCAGCTTAGCCCCAGATACGCAGTATTTT.

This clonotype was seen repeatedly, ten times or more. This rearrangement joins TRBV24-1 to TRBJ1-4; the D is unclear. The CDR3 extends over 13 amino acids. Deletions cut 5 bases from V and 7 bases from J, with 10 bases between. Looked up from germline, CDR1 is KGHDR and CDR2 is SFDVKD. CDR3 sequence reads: CATSGRDREKLFF. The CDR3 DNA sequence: TGTGCCACCAGTGGCCGGGATCGTGAAAAACTGTTTTTT.

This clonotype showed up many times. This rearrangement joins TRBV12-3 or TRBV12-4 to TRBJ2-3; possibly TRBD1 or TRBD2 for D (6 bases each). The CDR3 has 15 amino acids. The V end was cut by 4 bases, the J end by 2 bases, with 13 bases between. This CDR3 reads CASSYRGRNTDTQYF. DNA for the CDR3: TGTGCCAGCAGTTACCGGGGGCGTAACACAGATACGCAGTATTTT.

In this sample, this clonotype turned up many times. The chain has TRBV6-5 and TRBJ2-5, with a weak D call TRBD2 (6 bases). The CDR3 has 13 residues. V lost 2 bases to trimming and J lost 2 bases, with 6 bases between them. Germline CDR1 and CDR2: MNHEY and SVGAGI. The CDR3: CASSYGGQETQYF. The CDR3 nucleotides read TGTGCCAGCAGTTACGGGGGGCAAGAGACCCAGTACTTC.

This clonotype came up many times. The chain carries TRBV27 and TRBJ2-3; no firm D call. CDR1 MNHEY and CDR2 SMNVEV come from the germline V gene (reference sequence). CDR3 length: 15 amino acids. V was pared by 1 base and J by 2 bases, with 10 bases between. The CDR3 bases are TGTGCCAGCAGTTTATGGCGGTCCTACACAGATACGCAGTATTTT. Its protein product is CASSLWRSYTDTQYF.